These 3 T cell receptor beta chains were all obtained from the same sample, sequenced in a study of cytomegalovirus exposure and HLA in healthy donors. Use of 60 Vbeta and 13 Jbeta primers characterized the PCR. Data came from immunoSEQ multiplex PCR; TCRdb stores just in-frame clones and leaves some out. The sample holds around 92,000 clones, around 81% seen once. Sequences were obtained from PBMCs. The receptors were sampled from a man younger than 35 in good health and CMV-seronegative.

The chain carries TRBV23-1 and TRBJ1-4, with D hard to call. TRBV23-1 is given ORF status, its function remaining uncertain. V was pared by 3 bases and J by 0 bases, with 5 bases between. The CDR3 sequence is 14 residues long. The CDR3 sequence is CASSQSATNEKLFF. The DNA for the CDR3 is TGCGCCAGCAGTCAGTCCGCAACTAATGAAAAACTGTTTTTT.

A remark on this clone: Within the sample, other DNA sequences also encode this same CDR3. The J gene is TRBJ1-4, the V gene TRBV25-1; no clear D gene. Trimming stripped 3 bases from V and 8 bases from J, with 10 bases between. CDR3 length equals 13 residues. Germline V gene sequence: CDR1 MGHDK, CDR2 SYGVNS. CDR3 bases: TGTGCCAGCAGTGATCGGAGTATGGAAAAACTGTTTTTT. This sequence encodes CASSDRSMEKLFF.

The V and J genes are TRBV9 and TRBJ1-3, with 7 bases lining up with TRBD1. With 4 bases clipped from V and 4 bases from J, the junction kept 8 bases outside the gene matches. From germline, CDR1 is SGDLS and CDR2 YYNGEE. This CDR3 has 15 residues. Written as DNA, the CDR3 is TGTGCCAGCAGCATCGGGACAGAAGTCGGAAACACCATATATTTT. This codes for CASSIGTEVGNTIYF.